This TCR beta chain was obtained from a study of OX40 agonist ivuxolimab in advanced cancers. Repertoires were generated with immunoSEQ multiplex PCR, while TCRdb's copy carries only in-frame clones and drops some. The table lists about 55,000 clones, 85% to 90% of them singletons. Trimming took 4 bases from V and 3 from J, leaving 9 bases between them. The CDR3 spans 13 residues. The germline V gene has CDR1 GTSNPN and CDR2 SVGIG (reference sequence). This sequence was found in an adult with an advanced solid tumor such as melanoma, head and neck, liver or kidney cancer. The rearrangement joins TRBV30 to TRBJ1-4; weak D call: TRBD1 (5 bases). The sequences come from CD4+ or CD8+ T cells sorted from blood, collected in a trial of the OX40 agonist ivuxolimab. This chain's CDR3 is CAWMLGANEKLFF. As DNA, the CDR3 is TGTGCCTGGATGTTGGGGGCTAATGAAAAACTGTTTTTT.